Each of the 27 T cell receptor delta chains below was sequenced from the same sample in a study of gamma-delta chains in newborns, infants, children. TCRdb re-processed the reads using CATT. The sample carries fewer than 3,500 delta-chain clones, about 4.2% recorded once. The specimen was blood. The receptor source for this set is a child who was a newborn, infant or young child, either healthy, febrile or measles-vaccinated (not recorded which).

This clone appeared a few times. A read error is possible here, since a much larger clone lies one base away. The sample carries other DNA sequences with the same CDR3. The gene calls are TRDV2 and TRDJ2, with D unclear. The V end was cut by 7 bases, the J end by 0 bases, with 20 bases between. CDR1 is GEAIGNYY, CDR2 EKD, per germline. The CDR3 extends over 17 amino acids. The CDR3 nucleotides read TGTGCCTGCGACCCGGTGCGGGGTCCGGCTTTGACAGCACAACTCTTCTTT. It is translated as CACDPVRGPALTAQLFF.

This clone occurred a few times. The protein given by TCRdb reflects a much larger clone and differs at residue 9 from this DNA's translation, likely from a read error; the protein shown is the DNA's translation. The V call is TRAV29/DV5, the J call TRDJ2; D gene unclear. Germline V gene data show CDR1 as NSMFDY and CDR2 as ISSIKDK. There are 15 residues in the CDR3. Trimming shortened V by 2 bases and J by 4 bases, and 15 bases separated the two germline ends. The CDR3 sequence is CAARGGATSTAQLFF. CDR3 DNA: TGTGCAGCAAGAGGAGGGGCCACTTCGACAGCACAACTCTTCTTT.

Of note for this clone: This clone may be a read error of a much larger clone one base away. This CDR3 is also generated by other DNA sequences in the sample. The CDR3 is CACDYWGIRWDTRQMFF. The CDR3 nucleotides read TGCGCCTGTGACTACTGGGGGATACGCTGGGACACCCGACAGATGTTTTTC. This chain connects TRDV2 to TRDJ3, with 13 bases aligning to TRDD3. The CDR3 runs to 17 residues. Germline CDR1 is GEAIGNYY and CDR2 is EKD.

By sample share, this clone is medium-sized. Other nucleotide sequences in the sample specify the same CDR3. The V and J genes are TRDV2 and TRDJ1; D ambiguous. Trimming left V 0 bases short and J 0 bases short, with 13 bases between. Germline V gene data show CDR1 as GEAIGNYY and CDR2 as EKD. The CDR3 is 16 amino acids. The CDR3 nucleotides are TGTGCCTGTGACACCGTAGGGCCAGCTTACACCGATAAACTCATCTTT. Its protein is CACDTVGPAYTDKLIF.

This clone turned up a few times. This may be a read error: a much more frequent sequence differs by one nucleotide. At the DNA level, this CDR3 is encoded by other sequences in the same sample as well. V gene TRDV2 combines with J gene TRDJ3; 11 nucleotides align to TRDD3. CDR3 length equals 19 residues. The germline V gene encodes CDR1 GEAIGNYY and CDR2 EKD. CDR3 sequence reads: CACDILGDKGSWDTRQMFF. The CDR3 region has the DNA TGCGCCTGTGACATACTGGGGGATAAAGGCTCCTGGGACACCCGACAGATGTTTTTC.

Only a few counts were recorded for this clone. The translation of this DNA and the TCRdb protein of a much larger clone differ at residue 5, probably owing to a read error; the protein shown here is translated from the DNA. The CDR3 DNA reads as TGTGCCTGTGACCTGTTACTGGGGGTCCACTCCTGGGACACCCGACAGATGTTTTTC. Amino acid sequence: CACDLLLGVHSWDTRQMFF. V usage is TRDV2 and J usage is TRDJ3, with 8 bases aligning to TRDD3. In germline, CDR1 is GEAIGNYY, CDR2 EKD. The CDR3 has 19 amino acids. With V trimmed by 3 bases and J by 0 bases, 9 bases remained unmatched.

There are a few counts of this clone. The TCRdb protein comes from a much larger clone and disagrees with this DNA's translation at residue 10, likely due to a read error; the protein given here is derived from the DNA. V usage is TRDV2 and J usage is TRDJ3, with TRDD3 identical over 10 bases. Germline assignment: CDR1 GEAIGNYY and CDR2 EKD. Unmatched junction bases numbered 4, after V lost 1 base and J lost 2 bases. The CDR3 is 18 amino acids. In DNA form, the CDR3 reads TGTGCCTGTGACACTGGGGGATACCTCCCCTGGGACACCCGACAGATGTTTTTC. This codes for CACDTGGYLPWDTRQMFF.

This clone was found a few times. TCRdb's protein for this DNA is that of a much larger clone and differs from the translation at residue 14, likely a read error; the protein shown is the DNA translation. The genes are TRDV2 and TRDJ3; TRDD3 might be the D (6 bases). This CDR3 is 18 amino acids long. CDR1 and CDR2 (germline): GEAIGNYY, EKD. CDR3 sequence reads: CACDTGGYSSWDTQQMFF. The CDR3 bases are TGTGCCTGTGACACTGGGGGGTACAGCTCCTGGGACACCCAACAGATGTTTTTC.

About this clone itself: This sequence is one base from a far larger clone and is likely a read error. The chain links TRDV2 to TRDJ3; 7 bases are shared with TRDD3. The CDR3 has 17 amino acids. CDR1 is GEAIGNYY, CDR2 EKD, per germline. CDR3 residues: CACDTWGSSWDARQMFF. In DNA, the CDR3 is TGTGCCTGTGACACCTGGGGGAGCTCCTGGGACGCCCGACAGATGTTTTTC.

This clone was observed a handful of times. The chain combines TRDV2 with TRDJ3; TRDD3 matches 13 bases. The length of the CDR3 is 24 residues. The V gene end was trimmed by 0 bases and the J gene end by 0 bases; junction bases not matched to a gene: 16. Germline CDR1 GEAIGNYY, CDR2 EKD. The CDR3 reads CACDTVKGTGGYAFSSWDTRQMFF. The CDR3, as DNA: TGTGCCTGTGACACCGTTAAAGGTACTGGGGGATACGCTTTCAGCTCCTGGGACACCCGACAGATGTTTTTC.

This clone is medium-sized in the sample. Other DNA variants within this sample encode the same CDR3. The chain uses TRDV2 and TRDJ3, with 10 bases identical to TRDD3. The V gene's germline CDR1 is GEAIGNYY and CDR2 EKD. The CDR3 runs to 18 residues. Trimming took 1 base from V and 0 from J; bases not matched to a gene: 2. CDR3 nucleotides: TGTGCCTGTGACACGGGGGATACGCGCTCCTGGGACACCCGACAGATGTTTTTC. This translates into CACDTGDTRSWDTRQMFF.

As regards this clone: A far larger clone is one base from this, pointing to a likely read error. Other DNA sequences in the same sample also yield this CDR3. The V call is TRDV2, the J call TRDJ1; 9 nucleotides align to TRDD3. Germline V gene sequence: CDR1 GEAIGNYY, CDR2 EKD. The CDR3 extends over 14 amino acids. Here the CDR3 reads CACDALGDADKLIF. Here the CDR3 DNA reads TGTGCCTGTGATGCACTGGGGGACGCCGATAAACTTATCTTT.

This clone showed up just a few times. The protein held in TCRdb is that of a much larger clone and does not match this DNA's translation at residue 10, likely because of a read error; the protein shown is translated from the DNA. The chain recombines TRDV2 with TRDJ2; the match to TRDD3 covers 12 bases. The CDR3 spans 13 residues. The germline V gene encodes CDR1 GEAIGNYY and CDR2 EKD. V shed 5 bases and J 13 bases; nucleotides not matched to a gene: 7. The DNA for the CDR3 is TGTGCCTGTGCTGGGGGATACGTATCACGACTCTTCTTT. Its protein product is CACAGGYVSRLFF.

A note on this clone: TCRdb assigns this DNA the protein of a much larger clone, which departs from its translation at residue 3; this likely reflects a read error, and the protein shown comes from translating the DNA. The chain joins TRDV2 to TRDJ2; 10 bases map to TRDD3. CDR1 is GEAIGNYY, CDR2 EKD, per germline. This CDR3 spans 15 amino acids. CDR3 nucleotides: TGTGCCCGTGACACCTGGGGGATAAAGGAGGCACAACTCTTCTTT. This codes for CARDTWGIKEAQLFF.

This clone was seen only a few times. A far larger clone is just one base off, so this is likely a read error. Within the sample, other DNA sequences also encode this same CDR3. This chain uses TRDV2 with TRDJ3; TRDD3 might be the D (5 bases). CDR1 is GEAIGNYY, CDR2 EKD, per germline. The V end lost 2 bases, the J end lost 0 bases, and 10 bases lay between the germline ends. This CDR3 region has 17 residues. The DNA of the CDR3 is TGTGCCTGTGACAGCCTAGGGGACTCCTGGGACACCCGACAGATGTTTTTC. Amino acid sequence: CACDSLGDSWDTRQMFF.

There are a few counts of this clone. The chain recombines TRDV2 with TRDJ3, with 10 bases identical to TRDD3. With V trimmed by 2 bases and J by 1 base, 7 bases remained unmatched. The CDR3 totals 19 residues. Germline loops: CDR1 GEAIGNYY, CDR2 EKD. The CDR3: CACDNRLLGDSWDTRQMFF. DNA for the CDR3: TGTGCCTGTGACAACCGCCTACTGGGGGATTCCTGGGACACCCGACAGATGTTTTTC.

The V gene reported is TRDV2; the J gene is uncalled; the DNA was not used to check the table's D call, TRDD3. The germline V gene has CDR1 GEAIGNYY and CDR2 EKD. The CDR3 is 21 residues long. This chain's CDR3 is CACDTVLLGDFSSWDTRQMFF. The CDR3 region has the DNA TGTGCCTGTGACACCGTTTTACTGGGGGACTTTAGCTCCTGGGACACCCGACAAATGTTTTTC.

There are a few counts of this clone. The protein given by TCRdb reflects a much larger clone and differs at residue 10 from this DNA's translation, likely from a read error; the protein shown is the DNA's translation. The chain's CDR3 is CACDTWGIRGSWDTRQMFF. CDR3 in DNA: TGTGCCTGTGACACCTGGGGGATACGCGGCTCCTGGGACACCCGACAGATGTTTTTC. J is TRDJ3 and V is TRDV2, with TRDD3 matching 11 bases. The V and J ends lost 0 bases and 0 bases, in that order; junction bases with no gene match: 3. Germline V gene sequence: CDR1 GEAIGNYY, CDR2 EKD. The CDR3 contains 19 residues.

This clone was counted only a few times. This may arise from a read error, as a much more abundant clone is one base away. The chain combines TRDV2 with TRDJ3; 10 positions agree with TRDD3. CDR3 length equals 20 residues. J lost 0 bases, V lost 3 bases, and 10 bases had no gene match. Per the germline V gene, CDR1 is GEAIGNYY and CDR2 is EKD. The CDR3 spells CACDGVLGDAHSWDTRQMFF. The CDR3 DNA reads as TGTGCCTGTGACGGGGTACTGGGGGATGCGCACTCCTGGGACACCCGACAGATGTTTTTC.

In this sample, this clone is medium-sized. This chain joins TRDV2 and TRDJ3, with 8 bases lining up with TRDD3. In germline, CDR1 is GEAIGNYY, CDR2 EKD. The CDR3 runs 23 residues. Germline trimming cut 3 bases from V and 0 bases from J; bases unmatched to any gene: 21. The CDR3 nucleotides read TGTGCCTGTGACGCTACTCAAAATAACTTACTGGGGGCCAGCTCCTGGGACACCCGACAGATGTTTTTC. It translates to CACDATQNNLLGASSWDTRQMFF.

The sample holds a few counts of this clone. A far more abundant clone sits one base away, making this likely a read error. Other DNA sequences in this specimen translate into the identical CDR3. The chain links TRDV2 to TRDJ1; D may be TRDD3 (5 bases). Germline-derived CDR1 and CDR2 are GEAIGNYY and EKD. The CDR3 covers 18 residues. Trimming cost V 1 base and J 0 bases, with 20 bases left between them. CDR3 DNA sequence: TGTGCCTGTGACACTCGTACCGGGGGCCCATTTTACACCGATAAACTCATCTTT. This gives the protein CACDTRTGGPFYTDKLIF.

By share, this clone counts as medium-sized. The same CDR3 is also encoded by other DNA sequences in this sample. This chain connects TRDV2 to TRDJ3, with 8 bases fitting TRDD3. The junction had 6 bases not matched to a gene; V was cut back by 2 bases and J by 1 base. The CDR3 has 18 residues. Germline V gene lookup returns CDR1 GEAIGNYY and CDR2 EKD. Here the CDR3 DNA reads TGTGCCTGTGACAAGCTGGGGGACTATTCCTGGGACACCCGACAGATGTTTTTC. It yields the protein CACDKLGDYSWDTRQMFF.

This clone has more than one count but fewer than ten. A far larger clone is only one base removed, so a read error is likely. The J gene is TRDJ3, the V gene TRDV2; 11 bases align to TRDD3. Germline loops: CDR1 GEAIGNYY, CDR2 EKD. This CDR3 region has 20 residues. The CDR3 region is CASDTVLGDKSSWDTRQMFF. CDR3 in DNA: TGTGCCAGTGACACCGTACTGGGGGATAAAAGCTCCTGGGACACCCGACAGATGTTTTTC.

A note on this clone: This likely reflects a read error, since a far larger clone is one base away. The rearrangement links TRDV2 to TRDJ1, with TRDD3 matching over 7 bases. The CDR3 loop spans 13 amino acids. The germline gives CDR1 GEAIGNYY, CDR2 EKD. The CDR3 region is CACGTWGTDKLIF. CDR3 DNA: TGTGCCTGTGGCACCTGGGGGACCGATAAACTCATCTTT.

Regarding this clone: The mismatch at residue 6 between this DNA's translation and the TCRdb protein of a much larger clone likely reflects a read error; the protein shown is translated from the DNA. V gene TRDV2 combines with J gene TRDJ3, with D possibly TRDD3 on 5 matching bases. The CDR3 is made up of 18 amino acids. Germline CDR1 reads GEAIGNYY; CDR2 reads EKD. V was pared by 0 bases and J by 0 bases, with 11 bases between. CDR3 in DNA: TGTGCCTGTGACACCATTGGGGTGGACTCCTGGGACACCCGACAGATGTTTTTC. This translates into CACDTIGVDSWDTRQMFF.

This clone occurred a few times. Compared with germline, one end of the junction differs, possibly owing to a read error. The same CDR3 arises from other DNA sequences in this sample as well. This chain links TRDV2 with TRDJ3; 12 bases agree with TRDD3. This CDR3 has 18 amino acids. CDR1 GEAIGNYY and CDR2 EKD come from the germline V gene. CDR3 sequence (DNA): TGCGCCTGTGACACTCTACTGGGGGATACACGGGACACCCGGCAGATGTTTTTC. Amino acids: CACDTLLGDTRDTRQMFF.

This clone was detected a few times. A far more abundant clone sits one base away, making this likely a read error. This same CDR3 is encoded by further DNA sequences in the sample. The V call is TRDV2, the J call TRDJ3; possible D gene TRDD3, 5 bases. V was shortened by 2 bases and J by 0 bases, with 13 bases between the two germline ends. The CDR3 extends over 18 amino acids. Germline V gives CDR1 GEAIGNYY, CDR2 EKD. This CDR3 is CACDRILGDSWDTRQMFF. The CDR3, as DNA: TGTGCCTGTGACAGAATACTAGGGGACTCCTGGGACACCCGACAGATGTTTTTC.